Listed here are 12 T cell receptor beta chains from one sample, sequenced in a study of spatial heterogeneity in lung cancer. TCRdb analysed the 5' RACE reads with MiXCR anew, one entry per CDR3 protein. The sample comprises tens of thousands of distinct CDR3 sequences, around 12% of which are singletons, and 35% to 45% rests with the top ten. Time point: sample taken at primary tumor resection. Sequenced material: PBMCs, taken at surgery. Receptors originate from a male donor with early-stage non-small cell lung cancer.

CDR3 in amino acids: CSAYTGGWGLGTEAFF. The DNA of the CDR3 is TGCAGTGCTTATACAGGGGGCTGGGGTTTAGGCACTGAAGCTTTCTTT. The V and J genes are TRBV20-1 and TRBJ1-1; TRBD1 matches 9 bases. Per germline, CDR1 DFQATT and CDR2 SNEGSKA (reference sequence). With V trimmed by 5 bases and J by 4 bases, 14 bases remained unmatched. This CDR3 region has 16 residues.

This clonotype was observed at least ten times. V is TRBV20-1 and J is TRBJ2-6; TRBD2 matches 7 bases. Germline V gene data show CDR1 as DFQATT and CDR2 as SNEGSKA (reference sequence). The CDR3 is 16 amino acids. The trim removed 3 bases at V and 2 bases at J, leaving 7 bases unmatched. The CDR3 bases are TGCAGTGCTAGCGAACTTACTAGCGCTGGGGCCAACGTCCTGACTTTC. Amino acids: CSASELTSAGANVLTF.

This clonotype showed up just a few times. J is TRBJ2-5 and V is TRBV20-1; 8 bases are shared with TRBD1. The V gene end was trimmed by 3 bases and the J gene end by 4 bases; junction bases not matched to a gene: 7. CDR1 is DFQATT, CDR2 SNEGSKA, per germline (reference sequence). The CDR3 sequence is 14 residues long. The CDR3 is CSARTTGAGETQYF. Written as DNA, the CDR3 is TGCAGTGCTAGGACGACAGGGGCCGGAGAGACCCAGTACTTC.

The rearrangement joins TRBV6-2 or TRBV6-3 to TRBJ1-2; perhaps TRBD1 as D (5 bases). Germline CDR1 MNHEY, CDR2 SVGEGT. The CDR3 runs to 14 residues. Trimming shortened V by 9 bases and J by 6 bases, and 20 bases separated the two germline ends. In DNA, the CDR3 is TGTGCCAGTCAACGGGACGGCCCCGCTGATGGCTACACCTTC. This sequence encodes CASQRDGPADGYTF.

This clonotype was seen at least ten times. The J gene is TRBJ2-1, the V gene TRBV5-1, with TRBD1 identical over 9 bases. The CDR3 length is 15 residues. The junction had 10 bases not matched to a gene; V was cut back by 0 bases and J by 12 bases. Germline values: CDR1 SGHRS, CDR2 YFSETQ. Here the CDR3 reads CASSLGPGQGGWQFF. CDR3 sequence (DNA): TGCGCCAGCAGCTTGGGGCCGGGACAGGGAGGCTGGCAGTTCTTC.

This clonotype was seen more than once but under ten times. The chain links TRBV30 to TRBJ1-2, with D perhaps TRBD1 (5 bases). This CDR3 region has 12 residues. Germline values: CDR1 GTSNPN, CDR2 SVGIG (reference sequence). V lost 0 bases and J lost 6, with 8 bases in between. The DNA of the CDR3 is TGTGCCTGGAGTGTGGGAGGGGATGGCTACACCTTC. This gives the protein CAWSVGGDGYTF.

This clonotype was detected only a few times. The gene calls are TRBV6-6 and TRBJ1-1; D gene unclear. The CDR3 sequence is 14 residues long. V was trimmed by 0 bases and J by 1 base, leaving 6 bases between them. The germline V gene has CDR1 MNHNY and CDR2 SVGAGI (reference sequence). The CDR3 coding sequence is TGTGCCAGCAGTTACTCCCTCGGGAACACTGAAGCTTTCTTT. As protein: CASSYSLGNTEAFF.

This chain links TRBV7-9 with TRBJ2-7; tentatively, D is TRBD2 (6 bases). The CDR3 extends over 15 amino acids. Germline V gives CDR1 SEHNR, CDR2 FQNEAQ (reference sequence). The V end lost 4 bases, the J end lost 3 bases, and 16 bases lay between the germline ends. Here the CDR3 reads CASSWTGSMVYEQYF. The CDR3 DNA follows: TGTGCCAGCAGCTGGACCGGGAGTATGGTCTACGAGCAGTACTTC.

This clonotype appeared many times. CDR3: CASSLGADQPQHF. The CDR3 DNA follows: TGTGCCAGCAGTTTAGGGGCGGATCAGCCCCAGCATTTT. The chain combines TRBV12-3 or TRBV12-4 with TRBJ1-5; D call uncertain. Trimming stripped 1 base from V and 5 bases from J, with 6 bases between. The CDR3 has 13 residues.

J is TRBJ2-2 and V is TRBV5-6; D remains unclear. V lost 0 bases to trimming and J lost 10 bases, with 13 bases between them. In germline, CDR1 is SGHDT, CDR2 YYEEEE. This CDR3 is 14 amino acids long. CDR3 DNA: TGTGCCAGCAGCTTGGCCACGGTAGACGAGGAGCTGTTTTTT. Translation: CASSLATVDEELFF.

This chain connects TRBV20-1 to TRBJ2-1; 13 bases match TRBD2. With 1 base clipped from V and 8 bases from J, the junction kept 5 bases outside the gene matches. The length of the CDR3 is 15 residues. In germline, CDR1 is DFQATT, CDR2 SNEGSKA (reference sequence). The CDR3 protein is CSARVTSGGADEQFF. The CDR3 nucleotides are TGCAGTGCTAGAGTAACTAGCGGGGGGGCCGATGAGCAGTTCTTC.

Only a few counts were recorded for this clonotype. The rearrangement joins TRBV9 to TRBJ2-1, with D unresolved. V was cut by 4 bases and J by 5 bases, with 16 bases left in between. The CDR3 totals 15 residues. Germline CDR1 is SGDLS and CDR2 is YYNGEE. The CDR3 DNA reads as TGTGCCAGCAGCTACTCGCCTAGTGATGACAATGAGCAGTTCTTC. It translates to CASSYSPSDDNEQFF. Combining the CDR3 with reference TRBV9 and TRBJ2-1 gives the whole variable domain DSGVTQTPKHLITATGQRVTLRCSPRSGDLSVYWYQQSLDQGLQFLIQYYNGEERAKGNILERFSAQQFPDLHSELNLSSLELGDSALYFCASSYSPSDDNEQFFGPGTRLTVL.